What follows are 20 T cell receptor beta chains derived from one specimen sequenced in a study of cytomegalovirus exposure and HLA in healthy donors. Amplification used 60 Vbeta primers and 13 Jbeta primers. TCRdb's table, derived via immunoSEQ multiplex PCR, lists solely in-frame clones and lacks some. The data show over 150,000 clones, around 85% seen once. Sequencing input: PBMCs. The receptor set was obtained from a boy younger than 10 in good health and CMV-seronegative.

The J gene is TRBJ2-5, the V gene TRBV28; 11 bases match TRBD1. J was trimmed by 5 bases and V by 6 bases; bases with no gene match: 8. CDR1 and CDR2 from the germline V gene are MDHEN and SYDVKM. The CDR3 consists of 15 residues. In DNA, the CDR3 is TGTGCCAGCAGGGGGACAGGGGGAGGTGATGAGACCCAGTACTTC. It yields the protein CASRGTGGGDETQYF. The whole variable domain, remainder taken from reference TRBV28 and TRBJ2-5, is DVKVTQSSRYLVKRTGEKVFLECVQDMDHENMFWYRQDPGLGLRLIYFSYDVKMKEKGDIPEGYSVSREKKERFSLILESASTNQTSMYLCASRGTGGGDETQYFGPGTRLLVL.

The chain couples TRBV27 to TRBJ1-1, with D perhaps TRBD1 (5 bases). This CDR3 is 14 amino acids long. The germline gives CDR1 MNHEY, CDR2 SMNVEV (reference sequence). The V end was cut by 5 bases, the J end by 6 bases, with 16 bases between. CDR3 DNA: TGTGCCAGCAGTCCCCCCTTGGGGGGATCTGAAGCTTTCTTT. It specifies CASSPPLGGSEAFF.

The V call is TRBV7-8, the J call TRBJ1-3; a weak D match, TRBD1 (6 bases). V was trimmed by 2 bases and J by 4 bases, leaving 15 bases between them. The CDR3 extends over 16 amino acids. Germline V lookup: CDR1 SGHVS, CDR2 FQNEAQ. The CDR3 nucleotides read TGTGCCAGCAGCTTAAGCCGGGGGGCGCGCGGAAACACCATATATTTT. Translation gives CASSLSRGARGNTIYF.

The chain recombines TRBV21-1 with TRBJ2-1; TRBD2 was called by the table and not checked on the DNA. TRBV21-1 is marked as a pseudogene. The CDR3 is 20 amino acids. CDR3 coding DNA: TGTGCCAGCAGCAGGGTTCGACTAGCGGGCCTTTCATATGCCTACAATGAGCAGTTCTTC. Translated, it gives CASSRVRLAGLSYAYNEQFF.

This clone was counted a few times. The J gene is TRBJ2-1, the V gene TRBV13; TRBD2 aligns across 9 bases. Germline V CDR1 and CDR2: PRHDT, FYEKMQ (reference sequence). J lost 5 bases, V lost 1 base, and 6 bases had no gene match. The CDR3 sequence is 16 residues long. In nucleotides, the CDR3 is TGTGCCAGCAGCTTAGCCCTGACTAGCGGAGACAATGAGCAGTTCTTC. Amino acids: CASSLALTSGDNEQFF.

The gene calls are TRBV19 and TRBJ2-2; D possibly corresponds to TRBD2 (6 bases). Trimming removed 3 bases from V and 4 bases from J, with 6 bases in between. The CDR3 is 13 amino acids. Germline-derived CDR1 and CDR2 are LNHDA and SQIVND (reference sequence). In nucleotides, the CDR3 is TGTGCCAGTAGTATCGGGAGCACCGGGGAGCTGTTTTTT. This codes for CASSIGSTGELFF.

This rearrangement joins TRBV10-2 to TRBJ1-6, with D unresolved. The CDR3 has 14 residues. The V end was cut by 4 bases, the J end by 8 bases, with 12 bases between. Looked up from germline, CDR1 is WSHSY and CDR2 is SAAADI. The CDR3 DNA sequence: TGCGCCAGCAGTGGGGAGGGCTCGTATTCACCCCTCCACTTT. Amino acids: CASSGEGSYSPLHF.

This clone was seen only once. V gene TRBV28 combines with J gene TRBJ2-1; the match to TRBD1 covers 7 bases. Germline values: CDR1 MDHEN, CDR2 SYDVKM. The CDR3 has 15 amino acids. Trimming cost V 6 bases and J 0 bases; bases outside gene matches: 5. CDR3 protein: CASRPTGVSYNEQFF. The CDR3 region has the DNA TGTGCCAGCAGACCAACAGGGGTCTCCTACAATGAGCAGTTCTTC.

This chain links TRBV28 with TRBJ1-4, with D possibly matching TRBD1 (6 bases). There are 16 residues in the CDR3. V gave up 5 bases and J gave up 8 bases, with 21 bases separating them. Germline CDR1 reads MDHEN; CDR2 reads SYDVKM. The CDR3 region has the DNA TGTGCCAGCAGTAACTACAGGGCAGGAGCAATCGAAAAACTGTTTTTT. The encoded protein is CASSNYRAGAIEKLFF.

The chain joins TRBV19 to TRBJ1-5, with a tentative D call TRBD1 (6 bases). Trimming left V 5 bases short and J 5 bases short, with 19 bases between. From germline, CDR1 is LNHDA and CDR2 SQIVND (reference sequence). This CDR3 has 16 residues. The CDR3 nucleotides read TGTGCCAGTAGTGTCTACACATCGACAGGTGATCAGCCCCAGCATTTT. It specifies CASSVYTSTGDQPQHF.

This rearrangement joins TRBV5-1 to TRBJ2-5; 14 nucleotides match TRBD2. The DNA matches TRBJ2-7 better at its end, which makes the J call doubtful. The CDR3 totals 15 residues. Germline loops: CDR1 SGHRS, CDR2 YFSETQ. The CDR3 DNA reads TGCGCCAGCAGCCCGGGACTAGCGGGGGTCTACGAGCAGTACTTC. Protein: CASSPGLAGVYEQYF.

The V gene is TRBV11-2, the J gene TRBJ2-7, with TRBD1 matching 8 bases. The junction had 13 bases not matched to a gene; V was cut back by 4 bases and J by 11 bases. The CDR3 is 14 amino acids. Germline lookup yields CDR1 SGHAT and CDR2 FQNNGV. CDR3 sequence reads: CASSSRRPGQEEYV. The CDR3 DNA sequence: TGTGCCAGCAGCTCTAGAAGACCGGGACAGGAGGAGTACGTC.

This chain joins TRBV6-1 and TRBJ2-1; 9 bases are shared with TRBD1. There are 16 residues in the CDR3. CDR1 is MNHNS, CDR2 SASEGT, per germline. V shed 6 bases and J 6 bases; nucleotides not matched to a gene: 12. The CDR3 DNA reads TGTGCCAGCAGCGAATCTACAGGGGGCTCGGTCAATGAGCAGTTCTTC. Translation: CASSESTGGSVNEQFF.

The chain is built from TRBV4-2 and TRBJ2-3, with D unresolved. This CDR3 spans 15 amino acids. V was clipped by 1 base and J by 0 bases, with 8 bases between them. CDR1 and CDR2 (germline): LGHNA, YNFKEQ. In DNA, the CDR3 is TGTGCCAGCAGCCAAGTTGACGGGAGCACAGATACGCAGTATTTT. Translation: CASSQVDGSTDTQYF.

The genes are TRBV2 and TRBJ1-1; 7 nucleotides agree with TRBD1. Looked up from germline, CDR1 is SNHLY and CDR2 is FYNNEI. V gave up 9 bases and J gave up 5 bases; unmatched junction bases: 15. The CDR3 covers 15 residues. CDR3 loop: CARRIQGGKKTEAFF. The CDR3 nucleotides read TGTGCCAGAAGAATCCAGGGGGGCAAAAAGACTGAAGCTTTCTTT.

The J gene is TRBJ1-4, the V gene TRBV15; TRBD1 aligns across 10 bases. The CDR3 is 16 amino acids. Looked up from germline, CDR1 is LNHNV and CDR2 is YYDKDF (reference sequence). The V segment lost 1 base and the J segment 7 bases; nucleotides outside the gene matches: 6. CDR3 region: CATSRGQGAVSEKLFF. CDR3 DNA sequence: TGTGCCACCAGCAGAGGACAGGGGGCCGTCAGTGAAAAACTGTTTTTT.

This chain connects TRBV6-1 to TRBJ2-1; 9 bases fit TRBD2. The CDR3 length is 15 residues. Per germline, CDR1 MNHNS and CDR2 SASEGT. The V and J ends lost 3 bases and 2 bases, in that order; junction bases with no gene match: 2. CDR3 protein: CASSDLAGTYNEQFF. CDR3 nucleotides: TGTGCCAGCAGTGATCTAGCGGGGACCTACAATGAGCAGTTCTTC.

The chain joins TRBV15 to TRBJ2-1, with D perhaps TRBD2 (6 bases). CDR1 and CDR2 (germline): LNHNV, YYDKDF (reference sequence). With 1 base removed from V and 4 bases from J, the gap between germline ends came to 14 bases. The CDR3 loop spans 16 amino acids. The CDR3 bases are TGTGCCACCAGCAGAGGCACTAGCCAGGGATACAATGAGCAGTTCTTC. Encoded protein: CATSRGTSQGYNEQFF.

CDR3 in DNA: TGTGCCAGCAGCTTAGGCGGGGCTTCCTACGAGCAGTACGTC. Translation: CASSLGGASYEQYV. V and J are TRBV7-9 and TRBJ2-7; weak D call: TRBD2 (6 bases). V was trimmed by 1 base and J by 1 base, leaving 8 bases between them. Germline V lookup: CDR1 SEHNR, CDR2 FQNEAQ (reference sequence). The CDR3 extends over 14 amino acids.

This sequence joins TRBV9 and TRBJ2-3; D is undetermined. The CDR3 covers 15 residues. Between the trimmed V and J ends, which lost 0 bases and 0 bases, there was a span of 8 bases. Germline lookup yields CDR1 SGDLS and CDR2 YYNGEE. In nucleotides, the CDR3 is TGTGCCAGCAGCGTAGCTTCAACTAGCACAGATACGCAGTATTTT. This encodes CASSVASTSTDTQYF.